This section outlines one T cell receptor (beta chain) sequence together with its context. The antigen is not known. The CDR3 spans 18 residues. V lost 1 base and J lost 3; bases outside the gene matches: 7. The germline V gene has CDR1 SEHNR and CDR2 FQNEAQ (reference sequence). The data are from a study of T cell repertoires in cytomegalovirus infection. Study-level information: Well-studied HLA-B-restricted epitopes and recently identified HLA-C-restricted epitopes of CMV were both used in the study. Public signatures in TCR beta pointed to CMV infection and matching HLA type. Findings and limits, study-wide: The ex vivo response showed dominance by HLA-C-restricted CMV-specific TCR beta clonotypes.

TCRdb reanalysed the reads using MiXCR and keeps one entry per CDR3 protein. The sample yields 830,000 or so distinct CDR3 sequences, around a third seen once. Specimen: cultured CD8+ T cells from PBMCs, collected from culture after CMV antigen stimulation. V is TRBV7-9 and J is TRBJ2-1; TRBD2 matches 12 bases. The TCR originated in a human donor in good health (CMV status not recorded). Some clones in this sample may be carry-over from other donors' samples. CDR3 nucleotide sequence: TGTGCCAGCAGCTTAGACCAACTAGCGGGGGGTATCTACAATGAGCAGTTCTTC. Translation gives CASSLDQLAGGIYNEQFF.